This is a list of T cell receptor beta chains from one sample in a study of shared clonotypes between healthy human individuals. Here immunoSEQ multiplex PCR was the method, and the copy in TCRdb shows in-frame clones only, minus some. The sample has about half a million clones; about 84% are singletons. The sequencing sample was made of PBMCs. These receptors originate from a woman between 35 and 50 years old in good health. Some clones in this sample may be carry-over from other donors' samples. CDR3s include the opening cysteine and the closing phenylalanine or tryptophan. D genes are given only for firm matches. Clone size is shown for a subset of rows, as once, few, many or a class of expanded clone.

V	J	D	size	CDR3	DNA
TRBV28	TRBJ2-5	TRBD1	-	CASRSDRGGETQYF	TGTGCCAGCAGATCGGACAGGGGAGGGGAGACCCAGTACTTC
TRBV5-1	TRBJ2-5	TRBD2	-	CASSMGLAGVETQYF	TGCGCCAGCAGCATGGGACTAGCGGGAGTAGAGACCCAGTACTTC
TRBV9	TRBJ2-3	-	-	CASSVNPGSTDTQYF	TGTGCCAGCAGCGTAAACCCCGGAAGCACAGATACGCAGTATTTT
TRBV25-1	TRBJ2-7	TRBD2	-	CASGIAGEAYEQYF	TGTGCCAGCGGCATAGCGGGAGAAGCCTACGAGCAGTACTTC
TRBV21-1	TRBJ2-5	-	-	CASNGPPDCQETQYF	TGTGCCAGCAATGGGCCCCCGGACTGCCAAGAGACCCAGTACTTC
TRBV19	TRBJ2-5	-	-	CASSPGGGQPSETQYF	TGTGCCAGTAGTCCCGGCGGGGGACAGCCGTCCGAGACCCAGTACTTC
TRBV6-1	TRBJ2-7	-	once	CASSEGRRGHSYEQYF	TGTGCCAGCAGTGAAGGGAGGCGGGGGCACTCCTACGAGCAGTACTTC
TRBV4-3	TRBJ2-2	-	-	CASSQVGGFTGELFF	TGCGCCAGCAGCCAAGTCGGGGGATTCACCGGGGAGCTGTTTTTT
TRBV4-1	TRBJ2-7	TRBD1	-	CASSQVAGQVYEQYF	TGCGCCAGCAGCCAAGTTGCGGGACAGGTATACGAGCAGTACTTC
TRBV6-4	TRBJ2-6	-	-	CASSPGQLSGANVPTF	TGTGCCAGCAGCCCGGGACAACTCTCTGGGGCCAATGTCCCGACTTTC
TRBV10-3	TRBJ1-1	-	once	CAISESSRMNTEAFF	TGTGCCATCAGTGAGTCGTCCCGTATGAACACTGAAGCTTTCTTT
TRBV7-8	TRBJ2-5	-	many	CASSLVRRRDGGETQYF	TGTGCCAGCAGCTTAGTCCGTCGGCGGGACGGTGGAGAGACCCAGTACTTC
TRBV28	TRBJ2-7	TRBD2	-	CASSPRTSGNYEQYF	TGTGCCAGCAGCCCTCGGACTAGCGGAAACTACGAGCAGTACTTC
TRBV6-1	TRBJ2-2	-	-	CASSSGPQRTGELFF	TGTGCCAGCAGTTCCGGGCCCCAGCGCACCGGGGAGCTGTTTTTT
TRBV28	TRBJ2-3	TRBD2	few	CASRTSGSNVDTQYF	TGTGCCAGCAGGACTAGCGGGAGCAATGTAGATACGCAGTATTTT
TRBV6-1	TRBJ1-5	-	-	CASSEDYRASQHF	TGTGCCAGCAGTGAAGATTACAGGGCGTCCCAGCATTTT
TRBV4-2	TRBJ2-1	-	-	CASSQVGGETYNEQFF	TGTGCCAGCAGCCAAGTAGGGGGGGAGACCTACAATGAGCAGTTCTTC
TRBV7-8	TRBJ1-1	-	-	CASSHFGVPLAEAFF	TGTGCCAGCAGCCACTTCGGAGTCCCTCTTGCGGAAGCTTTCTTT
TRBV4-2	TRBJ2-7	TRBD2	-	CASSQATSEPSYEQYF	TGTGCCAGCAGCCAAGCGACTAGCGAGCCCTCCTACGAGCAGTACTTC
TRBV30	TRBJ1-4	TRBD1	-	CAWSRTGGAGEKLFF	TGTGCCTGGAGTAGGACAGGGGGCGCCGGAGAAAAACTGTTTTTT
TRBV28	TRBJ1-2	-	-	CASSLVGRANYGYTF	TGTGCCAGCAGTTTGGTAGGCAGGGCTAACTATGGCTACACCTTC
TRBV5-4	TRBJ1-2	-	-	CASSLGVETNYGYTF	TGTGCCAGCAGCTTGGGAGTGGAGACAAACTATGGCTACACCTTC
TRBV4-1	TRBJ2-6	TRBD1	-	CASSHATGSGANVLTF	TGCGCCAGCAGCCACGCGACAGGGAGCGGGGCCAACGTCCTGACTTTC
TRBV10-3	TRBJ2-5	-	-	CATRGRDAETQYF	TGTGCCACGCGTGGCCGGGATGCTGAGACCCAGTACTTC
TRBV5-1	TRBJ2-4	-	-	CASAQDGTPGAKNIQYF	TGCGCCAGCGCCCAAGACGGGACACCAGGAGCCAAAAACATTCAGTACTTC
TRBV6-5	TRBJ2-1	-	-	CASRRDTYNEQFF	TGTGCCAGCAGGAGGGACACCTACAATGAGCAGTTCTTC
TRBV28	TRBJ1-2	-	-	CASSETYGYTF	TGTGCCAGCAGCGAGACCTATGGCTACACCTTC
TRBV6-1	TRBJ2-7	-	-	CASSALTPGQQYF	TGTGCCAGCAGTGCCCTTACTCCTGGCCAGCAGTACTTC
TRBV23-1	TRBJ1-1	-	many	CASSQSKRKEAFF	TGCGCCAGCAGTCAATCGAAAAGGAAGGAAGCTTTCTTT
TRBV5-8	TRBJ1-2	-	-	CASSSNGYTF	TGTGCCAGCAGCAGTAATGGCTACACCTTC
TRBV18	TRBJ1-2	-	-	CASSPPRVGGRGYTF	TGTGCCAGCTCACCACCCAGGGTGGGCGGTCGTGGCTACACCTTC
TRBV19	TRBJ1-3	-	once	CASTTRKVGRSGNTIYF	TGTGCCAGTACCACAAGGAAGGTCGGACGCTCTGGAAACACCATATATTTT
TRBV5-1	TRBJ2-7	-	-	CASSLEDSLEQYF	TGCGCCAGCAGCTTGGAAGACAGCCTCGAGCAGTACTTC
TRBV13	TRBJ2-5	-	-	CASSLGSSVETQYF	TGTGCCAGCAGCTTAGGCTCTAGCGTGGAGACCCAGTACTTC
TRBV15	TRBJ2-3	-	-	CATSRGGSTDTQYF	TGTGCCACCAGCAGAGGGGGGAGCACAGATACGCAGTATTTT
TRBV5-3	TRBJ2-7	TRBD1	-	CARSLGQGYPYEQYF	TGTGCCAGAAGCCTGGGACAGGGGTATCCCTACGAGCAGTACTTC
TRBV10-3	TRBJ2-7	TRBD2	-	CAISDPGLNYEQYF	TGTGCCATCAGTGACCCGGGACTAAACTACGAGCAGTACTTC
TRBV27	TRBJ1-1	-	-	CASSLFGHTEAFF	TGTGCCAGCAGTTTATTTGGCCACACTGAAGCTTTCTTT
TRBV29-1	TRBJ2-3	-	once	CSVEGGGWPQGTQYF	TGCAGCGTTGAAGGTGGAGGCTGGCCCCAAGGGACGCAGTATTTT
TRBV7-9	TRBJ1-5	TRBD1	-	CASSGQGDQPQHF	TGTGCCAGCAGCGGGCAGGGGGATCAGCCCCAGCATTTT
TRBV28	TRBJ2-7	-	few	CASSFGEYEQYF	TGTGCCAGCAGTTTCGGAGAGTACGAGCAGTACTTC
TRBV7-3	TRBJ1-3	TRBD1	-	CASSPGQNSGNTIYF	TGTGCCAGCAGCCCGGGACAGAACTCTGGAAACACCATATATTTT
TRBV2	TRBJ2-5	-	-	CASSENPGTETQYF	TGTGCCAGCAGCGAAAACCCGGGCACGGAGACCCAGTACTTC
TRBV11-2	TRBJ1-1	-	-	CASSLVSEAFF	TGTGCCAGCAGCTTAGTGTCTGAAGCTTTCTTT
TRBV6-1	TRBJ2-2	-	many	CASSRTGESGELFF	TGTGCCAGCAGTCGAACGGGGGAATCCGGGGAGCTGTTTTTT
TRBV11-3	TRBJ2-3	TRBD2	-	CASSPGTSGRTDTQYF	TGTGCCAGCAGCCCGGGGACTAGCGGGAGGACAGATACGCAGTATTTT
TRBV5-4	TRBJ1-2	-	-	CASSLGGSGGYTF	TGTGCCAGCAGCTTGGGGGGGTCGGGCGGCTACACCTTC
TRBV7-9	TRBJ1-5	TRBD1	once	CASSLGDRGFRNQPQHF	TGTGCCAGCAGCTTAGGGGACAGGGGCTTTCGGAATCAGCCCCAGCATTTT
TRBV28	TRBJ2-3	TRBD2	once	CASSLGLARGKTQYF	TGTGCCAGCAGCCTGGGACTAGCTAGGGGCAAAACGCAGTATTTT
TRBV28	TRBJ2-1	TRBD2	once	CASAQGGLAVNEQFF	TGTGCCAGCGCGCAGGGGGGACTAGCGGTAAATGAGCAGTTCTTC